Below are 20 T cell receptor beta chains sequenced from a single sample in a study of immune evolution from preneoplasia to lung adenocarcinoma. Libraries were prepared by immunoSEQ multiplex PCR; TCRdb keeps only in-frame clonotypes and omits some of them. The sample contains about 10,000 clones, 76% of which appear only once. The sequenced material came from FFPE normal lung tissue adjacent to the tumor. These receptor sequences come from a person aged 60 to 70 with lung adenocarcinoma. Some clones in this sample may be carry-over from other donors' samples.

The gene calls are TRBV5-4 and TRBJ2-3; 8 bases map to TRBD1. Looked up from germline, CDR1 is SGHNT and CDR2 is YYREEE (reference sequence). The CDR3 consists of 14 residues. V trimming: 4 bases; J trimming: 1 base; junction bases outside the gene matches: 2. The DNA for the CDR3 is TGTGCCAGCAGCCCGGGACAGGGCACAGATACGCAGTATTTT. Amino acids: CASSPGQGTDTQYF. Drawing the rest from reference TRBV5-4 and TRBJ2-3, the complete variable domain is ETGVTQSPTHLIKTRGQQVTLRCSSQSGHNTVSWYQQALGQGPQFIFQYYREEENGRGNFPPRFSGLQFPNYSSELNVNALELDDSALYLCASSPGQGTDTQYFGPGTRLTVL.

The table lists this clone with a count of one. The rearrangement uses TRBV11-3 and TRBJ2-1; 10 nucleotides align to TRBD2. J lost 10 bases, V lost 6 bases, and 15 bases had no gene match. The CDR3 runs 16 residues. Germline V gene lookup returns CDR1 SGHNT and CDR2 YENEEA. CDR3 in DNA: TGTGCCAGCAGTCCCCACCGGAGCGGGAGGGCCGGGGAGCAGTTCTTC. Its translation is CASSPHRSGRAGEQFF. Full variable domain (outside the CDR3, taken from reference TRBV11-3 and TRBJ2-1): EAGVVQSPRYKIIEKKQPVAFWCNPISGHNTLYWYLQNLGQGPELLIRYENEEAVDDSQLPKDRFSAERLKGVDSTLKIQPAELGDSAVYLCASSPHRSGRAGEQFFGPGTRLTVL.

This clone was detected once. This clone may be a read error of a much larger clone one base away. Other DNA sequences from this sample encode an identical CDR3 as well. The chain joins TRBV19 to TRBJ2-7; the D gene could be TRBD1 or TRBD2 (5 bases each). The length of the CDR3 is 12 residues. Trimming removed 6 bases at V and 3 bases at J, with 9 bases between. Germline CDR1 reads LNHDA; CDR2 reads SQIVND (reference sequence). The CDR3 sequence is CASSSGHYEQYF. The CDR3, as DNA: TGTGCCAGTAGCTCGGGGCACTACGAGCAGTACTTC.

This rearrangement joins TRBV5-1 to TRBJ2-7, with TRBD1 matching over 10 bases. Germline V gene sequence: CDR1 SGHRS, CDR2 YFSETQ. After removal of 2 bases from V and 5 bases from J, the junction contained 7 bases not matched to a gene. This CDR3 is 15 amino acids long. The CDR3 DNA follows: TGCGCCAGCAGCTTCGGGACAGGGGTCGGGAACGAGCAGTACTTC. Translation gives CASSFGTGVGNEQYF.

This sequence joins TRBV5-5 and TRBJ1-2; D not certain. This CDR3 spans 14 amino acids. Trimming left V 2 bases short and J 8 bases short, with 16 bases between. Germline-derived CDR1 and CDR2 are SGHKS and YYEKEE (reference sequence). Written as DNA, the CDR3 is TGTGCCAGCAGCTTTCGGGCCCGCGGGTACGGCTACACCTTC. This translates into CASSFRARGYGYTF.

This chain links TRBV9 with TRBJ2-3; 7 bases are shared with TRBD1. V lost 0 bases to trimming and J lost 1 base; unmatched junction nucleotides: 5. The CDR3 has 16 residues. Germline V lookup: CDR1 SGDLS, CDR2 YYNGEE. The DNA for the CDR3 is TGTGCCAGCAGCGTAGGAGGGACAGTACGCACAGATACGCAGTATTTT. Translating it yields CASSVGGTVRTDTQYF.

On this clone itself: The germline gene is not matched at one end of the junction; a read error may be the cause. The CDR3 region is CASSFGYRQTEFF. The CDR3 DNA reads as TGTGCCAGCAGCTTCGGTTACCGACAGACCGAGTTTTTC. The chain recombines TRBV5-6 with TRBJ1-2; D might be TRBD1 (5 bases). Germline V gene sequence: CDR1 SGHDT, CDR2 YYEEEE. This CDR3 comprises 13 residues.

The chain employs TRBV14 and TRBJ2-3, with 8 bases aligning to TRBD2. CDR1 and CDR2 (germline): SGHDN, FVKESK. The CDR3 consists of 13 residues. The V gene end was trimmed by 8 bases and the J gene end by 1 base; junction bases not matched to a gene: 2. The CDR3 here is CASGLAGTDTQYF. CDR3 sequence (DNA): TGTGCCAGCGGACTAGCCGGCACAGATACGCAGTATTTT.

J is TRBJ2-7 and V is TRBV18; D possibly matches TRBD1 or TRBD2 (5 bases each). Germline V lookup: CDR1 KGHSH, CDR2 LQKENI. The V end was cut by 1 base, the J end by 3 bases, with 7 bases between. The CDR3 spans 13 residues. CDR3 coding DNA: TGTGCCAGCTCACCACGGGACGGCTACGAGCAGTACTTC. Translated, it gives CASSPRDGYEQYF.

The chain recombines TRBV27 with TRBJ2-1; no clear D gene. The CDR3 runs to 14 residues. The V gene's germline CDR1 is MNHEY and CDR2 SMNVEV (reference sequence). V dropped 5 bases and J dropped 4 bases, with 12 bases sitting between them. The CDR3 here is CASSKVLGYNEQFF. As DNA, the CDR3 is TGTGCCAGCAGTAAGGTTCTCGGGTACAATGAGCAGTTCTTC.

The chain joins TRBV25-1 to TRBJ1-2; weak D call: TRBD1 (5 bases). Germline-derived CDR1 and CDR2 are MGHDK and SYGVNS. The V gene lost 1 base and the J gene lost 8 bases, with 14 bases spanning the gap. The CDR3 contains 14 residues. The CDR3 region has the DNA TGTGCCAGCAGTGAATCAGGCAGGGTATCCGGCTACACCTTC. It is translated as CASSESGRVSGYTF.

The V gene is TRBV2, the J gene TRBJ1-5; D remains unclear. The ends were cut back, 5 bases at V and 1 base at J, with 6 bases in the middle. Germline lookup yields CDR1 SNHLY and CDR2 FYNNEI. This CDR3 has 13 residues. The CDR3 is CASSLDSNQPQHF. CDR3 nucleotide sequence: TGTGCCAGCAGTTTGGACAGCAATCAGCCCCAGCATTTT.

The rearrangement links TRBV30 to TRBJ1-6; tentative D call: TRBD1 (5 bases). The V gene's germline CDR1 is GTSNPN and CDR2 SVGIG (reference sequence). Trimming pared 3 bases from V and 10 bases from J, leaving 13 bases between. This CDR3 has 13 residues. CDR3 bases: TGTGCCTGGAGCCAGGGTATTGGGTCACCCCTCCACTTT. Its translation is CAWSQGIGSPLHF.

The CDR3, as DNA: TGTGCCATCAGTGAGTCGAGTTTGGGGACCGGGGAGCTGTTTTTT. The encoded protein is CAISESSLGTGELFF. The chain uses TRBV10-3 and TRBJ2-2; D uncertain. Germline assignment: CDR1 ENHRY and CDR2 SYGVKD. Trimming removed 0 bases from V and 5 bases from J, with 10 bases in between. The CDR3 totals 15 residues.

Only one count was recorded for this clone. The chain combines TRBV5-5 with TRBJ2-7, with D possibly called TRBD1 or TRBD2 (6 bases each). V was clipped by 4 bases and J by 4 bases, with 18 bases between them. Germline CDR1 reads SGHKS; CDR2 reads YYEKEE (reference sequence). The CDR3 sequence is 15 residues long. DNA of the CDR3: TGTGCCAGCAGCCCTTGGGGGGCAGGGGTATACGAGCAGTACTTC. It codes for CASSPWGAGVYEQYF.

The V and J genes are TRBV21-1 and TRBJ1-1. TRBV21-1 is designated a pseudogene. This CDR3 comprises 17 residues. The CDR3 protein is CASRGPGKKRLNTEAFF. DNA of the CDR3: TGTGCCAGCAGAGGGCCTGGAAAAAAACGCTTGAACACTGAAGCTTTCTTT.

This clone showed up just a few times. This sequence joins TRBV5-1 and TRBJ1-1; D call uncertain. The germline CDR1 and CDR2 sequences are SGHRS and YFSETQ. The germline V and J ends were trimmed by 0 bases and 0 bases, with 9 bases remaining between them. The CDR3 is 15 amino acids. The CDR3 loop reads CASSLGYQVNTEAFF. The CDR3, as DNA: TGCGCCAGCAGCTTGGGCTATCAGGTGAACACTGAAGCTTTCTTT.

This chain uses TRBV9 with TRBJ2-1; possible D gene TRBD2, 5 bases. V lost 4 bases and J 2 bases, leaving 16 bases between the germline ends. Germline V CDR1 and CDR2: SGDLS, YYNGEE. The CDR3 sequence is 16 residues long. The CDR3 bases are TGTGCCAGCAGCTACACCCCCGGACTTCCCTACAATGAGCAGTTCTTC. Translating it yields CASSYTPGLPYNEQFF.

This clone was seen a few times. The chain carries TRBV9 and TRBJ1-1; TRBD1 is a possible D gene (5 bases). CDR1 SGDLS and CDR2 YYNGEE come from the germline V gene. V was trimmed by 5 bases and J by 4 bases, leaving 15 bases between them. This CDR3 has 14 residues. CDR3 region: CASSPGKRVTEAFF. Here the CDR3 DNA reads TGTGCCAGCAGTCCAGGGAAGAGGGTCACTGAAGCTTTCTTT.

This clone was counted a few times. The rearrangement links TRBV7-9 to TRBJ2-3; tentatively, D is TRBD2 (6 bases). The germline V gene encodes CDR1 SEHNR and CDR2 FQNEAQ (reference sequence). The CDR3 has 13 residues. Trimming stripped 1 base from V and 6 bases from J, with 8 bases between. The CDR3, as DNA: TGTGCCAGCAGCTTAGACGCGGGGGATACGCAGTATTTT. Amino acids: CASSLDAGDTQYF.